This TCR beta chain emerged from a study of T cells in Graves' hyperthyroidism and ophthalmopathy. Overall study: Before any treatment, at initial diagnosis, peripheral blood was collected.

J was trimmed by 0 bases and V by 3 bases; bases with no gene match: 8. Germline loops: CDR1 SGHAT, CDR2 FQNNGV. CDR3 length: 18 residues. Uncontrolled infection, other autoimmune disease, pregnancy or lactation barred patients from enrollment. The authors obtained PBMCs from 7.5 to 10 ml of fresh peripheral blood. The investigators amplified TCR beta CDR3 regions from RNA transcripts. The HTBI primer set served for first-round RT-PCR of the TCR CDR3. TCRdb processed the multiplex PCR reads anew with MiXCR; each CDR3 protein has one entry. The sample records tens of thousands of distinct CDR3 sequences, less than 50% being singletons.

The source is a woman between 45 and 65 years old with Graves' hyperthyroidism that later progressed to Graves' ophthalmopathy. The rearrangement uses TRBV11-2 and TRBJ2-3; TRBD1 matches at 11 bases. The sequenced sample consisted of blood. CDR3 sequence: CASSFRTGGSVSTDTQYF. The CDR3, as DNA: TGTGCCAGCAGCTTTCGGACAGGGGGCTCTGTTAGCACAGATACGCAGTATTTT.